The T cell receptor beta chain under discussion was sequenced for a study of T cell changes during pregnancy in multiple sclerosis. Germline CDR1 and CDR2: SGHTA and FQGNSA. Trimming took 5 bases from V and 13 from J; bases not matched to a gene: 7. The CDR3 is 12 residues long. Sequenced by immunoSEQ multiplex PCR; TCRdb stores in-frame clones only, minus some. This sample has 70,000 to 75,000 clones, with 80% to 90% found just once. The chain couples TRBV7-2 to TRBJ2-1; 8 bases are shared with TRBD2. Specimen: peripheral blood, collected before pregnancy. This clonotype was sampled from a female donor with multiple sclerosis, enrolled in a pregnancy study. As DNA, the CDR3 is TGTGCCAGCAGCCTATTCGGGGGGGCACAGTTCTTC. Protein: CASSLFGGAQFF.